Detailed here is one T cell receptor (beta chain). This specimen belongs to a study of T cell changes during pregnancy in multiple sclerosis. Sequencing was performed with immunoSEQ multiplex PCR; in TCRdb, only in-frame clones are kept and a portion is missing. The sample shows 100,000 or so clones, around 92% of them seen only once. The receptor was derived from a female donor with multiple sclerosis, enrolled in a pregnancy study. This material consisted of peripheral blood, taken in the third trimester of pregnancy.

CDR3 protein: CASSQTGVNTEAFF. For the CDR3, the DNA is TGTGCCAGCAGTCAAACAGGGGTAAACACTGAAGCTTTCTTT. This chain links TRBV27 with TRBJ1-1; TRBD1 agrees at 7 bases. CDR1 MNHEY and CDR2 SMNVEV come from the germline V gene (reference sequence). Unmatched junction bases numbered 5, after V lost 5 bases and J lost 2 bases. CDR3 length: 14 residues.